Below are 10 T cell receptor beta chains sequenced from a single sample in a study of shared clonotypes between healthy human individuals. The data were produced by immunoSEQ multiplex PCR, yet TCRdb's version contains in-frame clones alone and is incomplete. The sample consists of hundreds of thousands of clones, around 72% of them appearing once. Sequencing was performed on memory CD4+ T cells sorted from blood. As for subset: CD45RA-negative fraction. Every receptor here comes from a woman aged 30 to 39 in good health.

The rearrangement uses TRBV28 and TRBJ2-6; either TRBD1 or TRBD2 may supply D (5 bases each). The CDR3 extends over 16 amino acids. Trimming removed 7 bases at V and 4 bases at J, with 17 bases between. Germline V lookup: CDR1 MDHEN, CDR2 SYDVKM. The CDR3 loop is CASIGRGAGGANVLTF. CDR3 nucleotide sequence: TGTGCCAGCATTGGTCGGGGCGCCGGAGGGGCCAACGTCCTGACTTTC.

V is TRBV4-1 and J is TRBJ2-6; D uncertain. The CDR3 loop spans 18 amino acids. V gave up 2 bases and J gave up 4 bases, with 18 bases separating them. Looked up from germline, CDR1 is MGHRA and CDR2 is YSYEKL. The CDR3 region is CASSQPGLSVEGANVLTF. The CDR3 DNA sequence: TGCGCCAGCAGCCAACCCGGTCTAAGTGTGGAGGGGGCCAACGTCCTGACTTTC.

J is TRBJ2-2 and V is TRBV11-3; D call uncertain. The germline CDR1 and CDR2 sequences are SGHNT and YENEEA. V dropped 1 base and J dropped 4 bases, with 4 bases sitting between them. The CDR3 is 13 amino acids. The DNA of the CDR3 is TGTGCCAGCAGCTTAGTTGGCACCGGGGAGCTGTTTTTT. It yields the protein CASSLVGTGELFF.

This clone has just a few counts. CDR3 amino acids: CASSTGTVNYGYTF. In DNA form, the CDR3 reads TGTGCCAGCAGCACCGGGACAGTCAACTATGGCTACACCTTC. This chain links TRBV7-9 with TRBJ1-2, with 7 bases lining up with TRBD1. Trimming removed 5 bases from V and 2 bases from J; junction bases left unmatched: 5. Germline V gene sequence: CDR1 SEHNR, CDR2 FQNEAQ (reference sequence). This CDR3 comprises 14 residues.

This clone has only a few counts. This chain links TRBV5-1 with TRBJ2-3; 9 bases map to TRBD2. The CDR3 is 17 residues long. After removal of 1 base from V and 1 base from J, the junction contained 7 bases not matched to a gene. Germline V gene data show CDR1 as SGHRS and CDR2 as YFSETQ. CDR3 loop: CASSLRLAGRGTDTQYF. CDR3 DNA: TGCGCCAGCAGCTTGCGGCTAGCGGGACGGGGCACAGATACGCAGTATTTT.

The V gene is TRBV10-3, the J gene TRBJ2-1, with D possibly matching TRBD2 (6 bases). Between the trimmed V and J ends, which lost 8 bases and 9 bases, there was a span of 17 bases. Germline CDR1 is ENHRY and CDR2 is SYGVKD. The CDR3 loop spans 13 amino acids. The CDR3 region has the DNA TGTGCCATCGCCCCTTCCTCGGGGGTTGAGCAGTTCTTC. Amino acids: CAIAPSSGVEQFF.

As for this clone: Other DNA variants within this sample encode the same CDR3. V gene TRBV7-6 combines with J gene TRBJ1-1, with D uncertain. V was pared by 1 base and J by 1 base, with 4 bases between. CDR3 size: 13 residues. Looked up from germline, CDR1 is SGHVS and CDR2 is FNYEAQ. CDR3 protein: CASSLGQNTEAFF. In nucleotides, the CDR3 is TGTGCCAGCAGCTTAGGCCAGAACACTGAAGCTTTCTTT.

This sequence joins TRBV7-2 and TRBJ2-1, with 8 bases identical to TRBD2. The V and J ends lost 3 bases and 0 bases, in that order; junction bases with no gene match: 7. CDR1 is SGHTA, CDR2 FQGNSA, per germline. The CDR3 contains 17 residues. DNA for the CDR3: TGTGCCAGCAGCTTGCACCCCGGGACTAGCTCCTACAATGAGCAGTTCTTC. Encoded protein: CASSLHPGTSSYNEQFF.

The rearrangement links TRBV7-9 to TRBJ1-4; D perhaps matches TRBD1 (6 bases). The V end was cut by 5 bases, the J end by 5 bases, with 12 bases between. Per germline, CDR1 SEHNR and CDR2 FQNEAQ (reference sequence). CDR3 length: 14 residues. CDR3 region: CASSPVGHNEKLFF. CDR3 bases: TGTGCCAGCAGCCCCGTGGGACACAATGAAAAACTGTTTTTT.

Concerning this clone: Other DNA sequences in the same sample also yield this CDR3. The chain links TRBV19 to TRBJ2-1; 11 bases map to TRBD2. The CDR3 loop spans 15 amino acids. Losses at the gene ends were 4 bases for V and 5 bases for J; bases not matched to a gene: 4. CDR1 is LNHDA and CDR2 is SQIVND in the germline V gene (reference sequence). In nucleotides, the CDR3 is TGTGCCAGTAGTACCACTAGCGGGAGCCACAATGAGCAGTTCTTC. This codes for CASSTTSGSHNEQFF. The entire variable domain, with the rest obtained from reference TRBV19 and TRBJ2-1, is as follows: DGGITQSPKYLFRKEGQNVTLSCEQNLNHDAMYWYRQDPGQGLRLIYYSQIVNDFQKGDIAEGYSVSREKKESFPLTVTSAQKNPTAFYLCASSTTSGSHNEQFFGPGTRLTVL.